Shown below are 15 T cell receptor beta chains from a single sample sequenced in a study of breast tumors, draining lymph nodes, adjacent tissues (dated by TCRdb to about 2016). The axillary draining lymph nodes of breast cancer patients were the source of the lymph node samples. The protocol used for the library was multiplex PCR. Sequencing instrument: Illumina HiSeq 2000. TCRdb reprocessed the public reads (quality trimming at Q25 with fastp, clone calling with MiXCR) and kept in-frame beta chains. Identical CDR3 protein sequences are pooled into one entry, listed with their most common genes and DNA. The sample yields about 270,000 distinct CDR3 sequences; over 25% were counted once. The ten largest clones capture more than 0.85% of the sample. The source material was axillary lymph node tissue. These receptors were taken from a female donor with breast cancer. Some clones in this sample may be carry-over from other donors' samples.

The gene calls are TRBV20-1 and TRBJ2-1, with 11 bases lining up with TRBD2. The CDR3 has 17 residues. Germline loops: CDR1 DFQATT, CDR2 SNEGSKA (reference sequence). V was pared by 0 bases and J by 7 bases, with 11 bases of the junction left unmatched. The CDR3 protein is CSARDQRTSGLGNEQFF. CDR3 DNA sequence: TGCAGTGCTAGAGATCAACGGACTAGCGGGCTCGGAAATGAGCAGTTCTTC.

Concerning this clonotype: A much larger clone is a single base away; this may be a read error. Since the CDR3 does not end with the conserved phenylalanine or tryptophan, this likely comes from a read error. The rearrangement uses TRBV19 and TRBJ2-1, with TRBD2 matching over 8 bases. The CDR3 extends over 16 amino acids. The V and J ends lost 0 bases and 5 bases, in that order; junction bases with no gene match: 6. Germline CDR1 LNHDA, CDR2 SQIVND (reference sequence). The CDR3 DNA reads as TGTGCCAGTAGTATAGACGGGAGGGGGGGGAACAATGAGCAGTTCTCC. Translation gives CASSIDGRGGNNEQFS.

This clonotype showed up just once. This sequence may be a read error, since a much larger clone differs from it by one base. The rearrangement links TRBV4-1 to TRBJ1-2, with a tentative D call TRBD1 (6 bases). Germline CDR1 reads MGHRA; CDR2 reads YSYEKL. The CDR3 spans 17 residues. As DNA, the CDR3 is TGCGCCAGCAACCAAACTACAGGGAGATTAGCCCATTATGGCTACACCTTC. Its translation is CASNQTTGRLAHYGYTF.

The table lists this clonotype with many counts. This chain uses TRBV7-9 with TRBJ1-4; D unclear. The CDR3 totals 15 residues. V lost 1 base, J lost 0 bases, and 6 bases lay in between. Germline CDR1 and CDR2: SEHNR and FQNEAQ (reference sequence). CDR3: CASSLVGATNEKLFF. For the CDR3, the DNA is TGTGCCAGCAGCTTAGTTGGTGCAACTAATGAAAAACTGTTTTTT.

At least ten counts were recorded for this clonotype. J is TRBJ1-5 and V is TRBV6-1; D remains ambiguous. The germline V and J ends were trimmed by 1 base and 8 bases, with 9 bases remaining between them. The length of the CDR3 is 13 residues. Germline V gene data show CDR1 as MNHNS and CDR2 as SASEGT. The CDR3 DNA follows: TGTGCCAGCAGTGAAGGGTTAGGGAAGCCCCAGCATTTT. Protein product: CASSEGLGKPQHF.

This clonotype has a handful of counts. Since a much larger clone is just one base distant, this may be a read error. The CDR3 sequence is CASSVGWGPGNAIYF. CDR3 nucleotides: TGTGCCAGCAGCGTAGGATGGGGGCCGGGAAACGCCATATATTTT. The rearrangement links TRBV9 to TRBJ1-3, with D possibly TRBD1 on 6 matching bases. This CDR3 is built from 15 residues. Germline V gene sequence: CDR1 SGDLS, CDR2 YYNGEE.

The CDR3 DNA is TGTGCCAGCAGGTCGAACACTGAAGCTTTCTTT. Encoded protein: CASRSNTEAFF. The J gene is TRBJ1-1, the V gene TRBV6-5; D not resolved. The CDR3 covers 11 residues. CDR1 and CDR2 from the germline V gene are MNHEY and SVGAGI. Trimming cost V 6 bases and J 1 base, with 3 bases left between them.

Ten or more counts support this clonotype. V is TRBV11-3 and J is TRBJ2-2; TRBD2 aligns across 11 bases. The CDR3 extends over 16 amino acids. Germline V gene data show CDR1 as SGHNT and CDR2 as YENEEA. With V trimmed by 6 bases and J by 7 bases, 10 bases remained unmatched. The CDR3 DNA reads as TGTGCCAGCAGGCGGACTAGCGGGTCCCTGGGCGGGGAGCTGTTTTTT. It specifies CASRRTSGSLGGELFF.

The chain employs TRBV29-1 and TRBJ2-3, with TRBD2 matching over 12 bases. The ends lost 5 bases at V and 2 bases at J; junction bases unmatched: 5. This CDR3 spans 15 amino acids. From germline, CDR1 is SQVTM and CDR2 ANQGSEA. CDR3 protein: CSVTLAGGPTDTQYF. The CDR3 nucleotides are TGCAGCGTTACGCTAGCGGGAGGGCCCACAGATACGCAGTATTTT.

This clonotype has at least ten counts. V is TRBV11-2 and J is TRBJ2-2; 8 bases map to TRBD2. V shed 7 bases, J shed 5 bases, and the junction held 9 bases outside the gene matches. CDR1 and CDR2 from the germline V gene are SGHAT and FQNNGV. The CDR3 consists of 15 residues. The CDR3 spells CASMYREGITGELFF. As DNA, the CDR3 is TGTGCCAGCATGTATCGGGAGGGCATAACCGGGGAGCTGTTTTTT.

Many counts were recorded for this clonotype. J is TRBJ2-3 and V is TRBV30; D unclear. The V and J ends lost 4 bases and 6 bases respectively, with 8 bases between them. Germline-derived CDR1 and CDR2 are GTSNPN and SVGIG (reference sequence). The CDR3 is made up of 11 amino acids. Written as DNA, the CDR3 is TGTGCCTGGAATATGTGGGATACGCAGTATTTT. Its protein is CAWNMWDTQYF.

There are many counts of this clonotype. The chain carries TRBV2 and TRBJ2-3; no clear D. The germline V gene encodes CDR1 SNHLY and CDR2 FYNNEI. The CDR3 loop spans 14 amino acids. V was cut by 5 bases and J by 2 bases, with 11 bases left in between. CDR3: CASSLELNTDTQYF. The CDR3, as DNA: TGTGCCAGCAGTCTGGAGTTAAACACAGATACGCAGTATTTT.

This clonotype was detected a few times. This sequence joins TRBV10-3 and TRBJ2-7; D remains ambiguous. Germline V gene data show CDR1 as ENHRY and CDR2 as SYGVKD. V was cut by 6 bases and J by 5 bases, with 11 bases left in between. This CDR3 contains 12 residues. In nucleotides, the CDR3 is TGTGCCATCAGGGACCAGTCGGACGAGCAGTACTTC. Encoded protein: CAIRDQSDEQYF.

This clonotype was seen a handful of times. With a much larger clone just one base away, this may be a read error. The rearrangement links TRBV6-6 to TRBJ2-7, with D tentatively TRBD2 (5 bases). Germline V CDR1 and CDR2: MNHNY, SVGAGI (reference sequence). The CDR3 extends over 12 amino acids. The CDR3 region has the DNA TGTGCCAGCAGTCACGATCGAGGGCGCCTATCCTTC. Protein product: CASSHDRGRLSF.

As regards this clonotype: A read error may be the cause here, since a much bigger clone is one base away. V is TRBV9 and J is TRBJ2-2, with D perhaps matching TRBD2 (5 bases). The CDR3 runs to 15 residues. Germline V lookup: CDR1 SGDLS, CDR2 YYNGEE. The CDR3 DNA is TGTGCCAGCAGCGTAGGGGATCACGACACCGGGGAGCCGTTTTTT. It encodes CASSVGDHDTGEPFF.